This T cell receptor beta chain derives from a study of T cells in Graves' hyperthyroidism and ophthalmopathy. Amplified TCR beta CDR3 regions came from RNA transcripts. HTBI primers were the set used in a first-round RT-PCR of the TCR CDR3. One entry per CDR3 protein results from TCRdb running MiXCR on the multiplex PCR reads. The sample carries hundreds of thousands of distinct CDR3 sequences, approximately 15% recorded once. A remark on this clonotype: This may stem from a read error, because a much larger clone lies one nucleotide away.

Patients were excluded because of uncontrolled infection, other autoimmune disease, pregnancy or lactation. Trimming shortened V by 0 bases and J by 9 bases, and 16 bases separated the two germline ends. CDR3 length: 14 residues. Germline CDR1 SGHRS, CDR2 YFSETQ. Material: blood. The TCR was taken from a woman aged 40 to 49 with Graves' ophthalmopathy. The chain couples TRBV5-1 to TRBJ2-7; no reliable D call. This CDR3 reads CASSLEEDFHGQYF. The CDR3 nucleotides read TGCGCCAGCAGCTTGGAAGAAGACTTCCACGGGCAGTACTTC.